This T cell receptor (beta chain) came from a study of blood T cell repertoires in COVID-19. Looking at the study overall: Samples came from the United States, Italy and Spain, spanning acute and convalescent COVID-19.

Participants, about 18 to 100 years old, spanned under 25 US areas. Categorization into cohorts depended on clinical history that participants reported. V dropped 5 bases and J dropped 0; count of bases not matched to a gene: 8. The CDR3 contains 16 residues. Per the germline V gene, CDR1 is SGHKS and CDR2 is YYEKEE (reference sequence). In the original analysis: Amplifying reference gene primers gave estimates of nucleated cell counts. Clones were read by immunoSEQ multiplex PCR, and TCRdb kept only the in-frame ones, dropping some. The V and J calls and clone size were taken over from that table, and D and trimming were inferred from the DNA. The table records 250,000 to 300,000 clones, about nine tenths of them present only once.

Sequencing input: PBMCs or T cells enriched from blood (not recorded which). The receptor was isolated from a woman aged 30 to 39 who had recovered from COVID-19. The V and J genes are TRBV5-5 and TRBJ1-1; 9 bases align to TRBD1. The CDR3 here is CASRPDRGGVNTEAFF. CDR3 coding DNA: TGTGCCAGCAGGCCGGACAGGGGAGGTGTGAACACTGAAGCTTTCTTT.